This T cell receptor (beta chain) comes out of a study of T cell responses to AZD1222 COVID-19 vaccine. Clones were read by immunoSEQ multiplex PCR, and TCRdb kept only the in-frame ones, dropping some. Of tens of thousands of clones in the sample, about 93% are singletons; the top ten hold 3.5% to 5.5%. This CDR3 contains 15 residues. Germline V lookup: CDR1 MNHEY, CDR2 SMNVEV (reference sequence). Trimming cost V 2 bases and J 5 bases; bases outside gene matches: 5. This TCR derives from an adult in good health. V gene TRBV27 combines with J gene TRBJ2-1; 8 bases fit TRBD2. Here the sequenced sample was peripheral blood, taken on day 0 of MenACWY control vaccination. CDR3 loop: CASSLREGRHNEQFF. The CDR3 coding sequence is TGTGCCAGCAGTTTACGGGAGGGCCGCCACAATGAGCAGTTCTTC.